The TCR beta chain described here comes from a study of long-term antiretroviral therapy in people with HIV. Study-wide context: First collections came about a decade before the 2015 immediate-ART recommendation.

The assay, immunoSEQ v3.0, was run at survey level. The protocol was immunoSEQ multiplex PCR, while the TCRdb copy is restricted to in-frame clones and leaves out a portion. The table lists about 15,000 clones, roughly 76% of them singletons, with around 15% in the top ten. Details on this clone: The antigen is not known.

The CDR3 is 16 amino acids. V lost 1 base to trimming and J lost 0 bases, with 10 bases between them. Germline loops: CDR1 SGHDN, CDR2 FVKESK. The study's findings and limits: In HIV, the repertoires covered a tighter span of CDR3 lengths than in controls.

This sample comprised unsorted PBMCs, obtained 1.5 years before starting antiretroviral therapy. V usage is TRBV14 and J usage is TRBJ1-3, with no clear D. This clonotype originated in a woman aged 45-59 years with HIV. CDR3 region: CASSQVPGISGNTIYF. The CDR3 nucleotides are TGTGCCAGCAGCCAAGTACCCGGAATCTCTGGAAACACCATATATTTT.